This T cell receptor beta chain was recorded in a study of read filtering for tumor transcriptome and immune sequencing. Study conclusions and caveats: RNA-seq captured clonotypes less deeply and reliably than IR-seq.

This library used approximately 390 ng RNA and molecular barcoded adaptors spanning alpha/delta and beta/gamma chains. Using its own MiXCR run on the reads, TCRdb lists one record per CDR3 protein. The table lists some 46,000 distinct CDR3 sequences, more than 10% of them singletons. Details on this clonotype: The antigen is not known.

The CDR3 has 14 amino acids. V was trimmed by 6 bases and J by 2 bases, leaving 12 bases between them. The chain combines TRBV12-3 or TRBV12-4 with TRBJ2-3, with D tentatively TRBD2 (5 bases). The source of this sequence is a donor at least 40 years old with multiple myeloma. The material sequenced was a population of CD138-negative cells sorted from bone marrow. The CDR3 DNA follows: TGTGCCAGCAGCCTAGCCCGCCCCACAGATACGCAGTATTTT. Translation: CASSLARPTDTQYF.